This T cell receptor (beta chain) derives from a study of OX40 agonist ivuxolimab in advanced cancers. Turning to the study itself: The patients' treatment was ivuxolimab, an agonistic anti-OX40 (CD134) antibody. Study-wide points: Those patients achieving a partial response at 0.1-3.0 mg/kg showed among the lowest clonal expansion.

The repertoire was sequenced with immunoSEQ multiplex PCR; TCRdb's copy has only in-frame clones and lacks some. Of about 36,000 clones in the sample, about 79% were seen once. On this clone itself: The antigen remains unidentified.

The germline gives CDR1 MRHNA, CDR2 SNTAGT. This CDR3 comprises 16 residues. Trimming removed 2 bases at V and 5 bases at J, with 18 bases between. The clonotype originates from an adult with an advanced solid tumor such as melanoma, head and neck, liver or kidney cancer. The chain links TRBV6-4 to TRBJ1-2; D unclear. The source material was CD4+ or CD8+ T cells sorted from blood, sampled in a trial of the OX40 agonist ivuxolimab. CDR3 DNA: TGTGCCAGCAGTGACACAACCTCCCTTTGGTGGTATGGCTACACCTTC. Its protein is CASSDTTSLWWYGYTF.